This is a list of T cell receptor beta chains from one sample in a study of molecular identifiers for immune sequencing clone quantification. MiXCR was run by TCRdb on the PCR reads, yielding one entry per CDR3 protein. The sample carries more than 85,000 distinct CDR3 sequences, about 35% recorded once. Sequencing was carried out using naive CD8+ T cells from blood, with Jurkat cell RNA spiked in. The receptors here all came from a human donor in good health. Some libraries in this study had Jurkat cell RNA spiked in. CDR3s include the opening cysteine and the closing phenylalanine or tryptophan. The order of the fields is V gene, D gene, clone size, J gene, CDR3 DNA, CDR3 protein. The D gene is left open where the match is weak. Clone size is shown for a subset of rows, as once, few, many or a class of expanded clone.

TRBV27,-,many,TRBJ2-5,TGTGCCAGCAGTCCAGACCAAGAGACCCAGTACTTC,CASSPDQETQYF
TRBV2,-,many,TRBJ2-1,TGTGCCAGAAGACAGCTAAGCAATGAGCAGTTCTTC,CARRQLSNEQFF
TRBV9,-,-,TRBJ1-5,TGTGCCAGCAGCGTAGGCCGTAGGGATCAGCCCCAGCATTTT,CASSVGRRDQPQHF
TRBV6-5,-,-,TRBJ2-1,TGTGCCAGCAGTTCCTCGTATGGACGGGGAAGGAATGAGCAGTTCTTC,CASSSSYGRGRNEQFF
TRBV29-1,TRBD2,few,TRBJ2-2,TGCAGCGCCGAAAGGGCGGGGGGCGCCGGGGAGCTGTTTTTT,CSAERAGGAGELFF
TRBV4-3,-,few,TRBJ1-1,TGCGCCAGCAGCCAAGGCGGGACTCCAATTAGATTT,CASSQGGTPIRF
TRBV5-1,-,few,TRBJ1-5,TGCGCCAGCAGCTTCCTGGGGCTCGGTCAGCCCCTGCATTTT,CASSFLGLGQPLHF
TRBV5-4,TRBD2,few,TRBJ2-7,TGTGCCAGCAGCTTGGCGGTAGCGGGAGGGCGCGAGCAGTACTTC,CASSLAVAGGREQYF
TRBV7-2,TRBD1,few,TRBJ1-4,TGTGCCAGCAGCTTAGGGGGGACAGGGGGCATTTTGGATGAAAAACTGTTTTTT,CASSLGGTGGILDEKLFF
TRBV12-3/TRBV12-4,-,few,TRBJ1-4,TGTGCCAGCTGCCAGGGTACTAATGAAAAACTGTTTTTT,CASCQGTNEKLFF
TRBV5-6,-,few,TRBJ2-1,TGTGCCAGCAGCCTCCCCCCCGGTATACTTCACAACGAGCAGTTCTTC,CASSLPPGILHNEQFF
TRBV20-1,-,-,TRBJ2-3,TGCAGTGCTTCCTCATGGAGGGGCACAGATACGCAGTATTTT,CSASSWRGTDTQYF
TRBV12-3/TRBV12-4,TRBD1,many,TRBJ1-5,TGTGCCAGCAGTCCCGGGACAGCGAGCAATCAGCCCCAGCATTTT,CASSPGTASNQPQHF
TRBV20-1,TRBD1,-,TRBJ1-5,TGCAGTGCTAGGGGGACAGGGGGCAATCAGTCCCAGCAATTT,CSARGTGGNQSQQF
TRBV9,TRBD1,-,TRBJ2-7,TGTGCCAGCAGCGGGGACAGGAACTACGAGCAGTACTTC,CASSGDRNYEQYF
TRBV27,TRBD1,few,TRBJ2-7,TGTGCCAGCAGTCCTGGACAGGGCGGTCTAGACGAGCAGTACTTC,CASSPGQGGLDEQYF
TRBV6-5,-,-,TRBJ2-7,TGTGCCAGCTGTTACGGGTGGGCAGATATGAGGGACGAGCAGTACTTC,CASCYGWADMRDEQYF
TRBV7-8,-,-,TRBJ2-2,TGTGCCAGCAGCTTAGGCCTCAAAGCGAACACCGGGGAGCTGTTTTTT,CASSLGLKANTGELFF
TRBV6-2/TRBV6-3,TRBD2,few,TRBJ2-3,TGTGCCAGCAGTTACCTGGGACTAGCCATTATTCGAGATACGCAGTATTTT,CASSYLGLAIIRDTQYF
TRBV2,-,few,TRBJ2-1,TGTGCCAGTTTAAGGGGTATTGGTTACAATGAGCAGTTCTTC,CASLRGIGYNEQFF
TRBV13,-,-,TRBJ1-1,TGTGCCAGCAGCTCCCAAGGTTCCGGGGAGGCGGAAGCTTTCTTT,CASSSQGSGEAEAFF
TRBV13,-,-,TRBJ2-6,TGTGCCAGCAGCTTAGGCGGGAGTCTAGGTGGGGCCAACGTCCTGACTTTC,CASSLGGSLGGANVLTF
TRBV5-1,TRBD1,once,TRBJ1-1,TGCGCCAGAAGCTTGGAGTCCTGGACAGGGGGCACTGAAGCTTTCTTT,CARSLESWTGGTEAFF
TRBV21-1,-,-,TRBJ1-5,TGTGCCAGCACCCCTAGGGGTGGGGGCAATCAGCCCCAGCATTTT,CASTPRGGGNQPQHF
TRBV19,-,few,TRBJ2-3,TGTGCCACCACCCCATGGGGGCAGTCGTCTAGCACAGATACGCAGTATTTT,CATTPWGQSSSTDTQYF
TRBV28,TRBD2,-,TRBJ2-7,TGTGCCAGCAGTATCAGCGGGATGCCCTCCTACGAGCAGTACTTC,CASSISGMPSYEQYF
TRBV2,TRBD1,-,TRBJ2-3,TGTGCCAGCAGGGCGACAGGGTTAGATTCGCAGTATTTT,CASRATGLDSQYF
TRBV4-2,TRBD1,-,TRBJ2-7,TGTGCCAGCAGCCAACTCCTCCGGGACAGGGAGGGCGAGCAGTACTTC,CASSQLLRDREGEQYF
TRBV7-6,TRBD2,many,TRBJ2-3,TGTGCCAGCAGCTCGCGGACTAGCGGGAGGGCTGCAGATACGCAGTATTTT,CASSSRTSGRAADTQYF
TRBV7-6,-,-,TRBJ1-1,TGTGCCAGCAGCTTACTCCCGGATCCGCCTAATGAAGCTTTCTTT,CASSLLPDPPNEAFF
TRBV7-3,TRBD1,many,TRBJ1-5,TGTGCCAGCAGCTCAACCGGGACAGGGGTTATGGCCAATCAGCCCCAGCATTTT,CASSSTGTGVMANQPQHF
TRBV12-3/TRBV12-4,TRBD1,-,TRBJ2-3,TGTGCCAGCAATCGGACAGGGGGAGGCACAGATACGCAGTATTTT,CASNRTGGGTDTQYF
TRBV9,-,-,TRBJ2-5,TGTGCCAGCAGCGCGCCGGACAGTTTAGAGACCCAGTACTTC,CASSAPDSLETQYF
TRBV20-1,-,-,TRBJ2-1,TGCAGTGCTATAGTTGACAATGAGCAGTTCTTC,CSAIVDNEQFF
TRBV7-9,TRBD2,few,TRBJ2-7,TGTGCCAGCAGCCGGACTAGCGGAGGACCCTACGAGCAGTACTTC,CASSRTSGGPYEQYF
TRBV25-1,-,-,TRBJ2-5,TGTGCCAGCAGTGAAGGAGGGGCTGGGAAGTCGGAGACCCAGTACTTC,CASSEGGAGKSETQYF
TRBV20-1,-,few,TRBJ2-4,TGCAGTAGATGGGGGTTGGACAAAAACATTCAGTACTTC,CSRWGLDKNIQYF
TRBV7-9,-,-,TRBJ2-3,TGTGCCAGCAGCGAAGTGTTTCGGGATTCGCAGTATTTT,CASSEVFRDSQYF
TRBV12-3/TRBV12-4,-,-,TRBJ2-2,TGTGCCAGCAGTTTAATTAGCCCGAACACCGGGGAGCTGTTTTTT,CASSLISPNTGELFF
TRBV4-3,-,many,TRBJ1-4,TGCGCCAGCAGCCAAGTCGGAAAGACAACTAATGAAAAACTGTTTTTT,CASSQVGKTTNEKLFF
TRBV14,-,-,TRBJ2-7,TGTGCCAGCAGCCAAGATCGAAGTAGAGTCTACGAGCAGTACTTC,CASSQDRSRVYEQYF
TRBV20-1,-,-,TRBJ1-6,TGCAGTGCTAGCGTCAGGGATATGGGTAATTCACCCCTCCACTTT,CSASVRDMGNSPLHF
TRBV15,TRBD1,-,TRBJ1-5,TGTGCCACACGAAAAACAGGGGAGAATCAGCCCCAGCATTTT,CATRKTGENQPQHF
TRBV4-3,-,-,TRBJ1-5,TGCGCCAGCAGCCGCGACCCCGGGTTTGATCAGCCCCAGCAATTT,CASSRDPGFDQPQQF
TRBV6-2/TRBV6-3,TRBD1,-,TRBJ2-7,TGTGCCCGCAGTGACCTGACAGGGTCCTACGAGCAGAACTTC,CARSDLTGSYEQNF
TRBV7-9,-,-,TRBJ1-5,TGTGCCAGCAGCTTAGCTACGGGAGATCAGCCCCCGCATTTT,CASSLATGDQPPHF
TRBV3-1,-,-,TRBJ2-1,TGTGCCAGCAGCCCGGAGTCTCAACCATTGGGGAATGAGCAGCTCTTC,CASSPESQPLGNEQLF
TRBV4-2,TRBD2,-,TRBJ2-1,TGTGCCAGCAGCCAAACGCCCGGGACTAGGTTCTACAATGAGCAGTTCTTC,CASSQTPGTRFYNEQFF
TRBV12-3/TRBV12-4,-,-,TRBJ2-7,TGTGCCAGCAGCCCCGCCACTACCAACTACGAGCAGTACTTC,CASSPATTNYEQYF
TRBV20-1,-,-,TRBJ1-5,TGCAGTGCTAGAGATCCTTCGGGGGTGGGGCCAATTGGCAATCAGCCCCAGCATTTT,CSARDPSGVGPIGNQPQHF
TRBV28,TRBD1,few,TRBJ1-5,TGTGCCAGCAGATTACAGGGGGCAAGCAATCAGCCCCAGCATTTT,CASRLQGASNQPQHF
TRBV13,-,many,TRBJ2-3,TGTGCCAGCAGTTTCGGACACCGAGATCTGGATACGCAGTATTTT,CASSFGHRDLDTQYF
TRBV2,-,many,TRBJ1-4,TGTGCCAGCAGGGGACGGCCTAATGAAAAACTGTTTTTT,CASRGRPNEKLFF
TRBV12-3/TRBV12-4,-,-,TRBJ2-2,TGTGCCAGCAGAGCCACAGGGGAGCTGTTTTTT,CASRATGELFF
TRBV12-3/TRBV12-4,-,-,TRBJ2-7,TGTGCCAGCAGTTTTTTAAGGGGGGAGCAGTACTTC,CASSFLRGEQYF